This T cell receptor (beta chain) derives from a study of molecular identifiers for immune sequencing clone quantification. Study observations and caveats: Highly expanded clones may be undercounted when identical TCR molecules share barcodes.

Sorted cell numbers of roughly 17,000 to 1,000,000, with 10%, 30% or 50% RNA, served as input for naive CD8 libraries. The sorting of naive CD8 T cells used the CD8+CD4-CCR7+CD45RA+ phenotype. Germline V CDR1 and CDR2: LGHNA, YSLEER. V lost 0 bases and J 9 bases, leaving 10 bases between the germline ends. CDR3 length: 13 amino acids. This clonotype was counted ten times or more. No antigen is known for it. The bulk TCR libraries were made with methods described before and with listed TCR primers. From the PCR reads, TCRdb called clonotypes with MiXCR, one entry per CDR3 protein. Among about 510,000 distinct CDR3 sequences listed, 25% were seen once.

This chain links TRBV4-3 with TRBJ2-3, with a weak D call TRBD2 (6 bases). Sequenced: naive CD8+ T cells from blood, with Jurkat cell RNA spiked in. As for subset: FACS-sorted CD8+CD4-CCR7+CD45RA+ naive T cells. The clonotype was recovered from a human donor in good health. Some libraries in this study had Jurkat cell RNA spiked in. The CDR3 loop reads CASSQDAGQTQYF. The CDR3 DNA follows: TGCGCCAGCAGCCAAGATGCGGGGCAGACGCAGTATTTT.